This entry is about one T cell receptor (beta chain). This clone was seen only a few times. Its target antigen remains unknown. No base-level quality is on record; no much larger clone is a single base apart. The entry originates in a study of cytomegalovirus exposure and HLA in healthy donors (dated by TCRdb to the late 2010s). About the study as a whole: An earlier analysis of 587 of the donors reported about 260 Gb of sequence data and around 110 million unique TCR beta sequences obtained from some 170 million T cells. About 310 gigabases of sequencing data and 70 million to 100 million unique TCR sequences were included in an early release covering about 700 HLA-typed donors. Among the approximately 400 genotyped donors, around 79% belonged to the genetic ancestry cluster associated with self-reported Caucasian donors. The aim of the study was to test whether cataloging public T cell receptors could identify signatures of past pathogen exposure. Using immunosequencing, the study profiled T cell repertoires from around 680 subjects and related those repertoires to cytomegalovirus serostatus. A separate validation cohort of roughly 110 different subjects was used in addition to the 666-subject first cohort. To predict cytomegalovirus infection status, the study brought together high-throughput TCR immunosequencing, statistical association of individual TCRs with disease status, and machine learning. In a later analysis, previously published TCR beta repertoires from 550 to 750 donors were re-analyzed and high-resolution HLA genotyping was added so that TCR occurrence patterns could be studied. Rather than using new phenotypic data, the later analysis identified candidate immune exposures from TCR beta sequences and from how often those sequences occurred across donors. An earlier analysis of 587 of the donors applied high-throughput TCR beta sequencing to assess whether each TCR beta V gene segment acted as functional or pseudogenic. Donor age, sex, ethnicity and CMV serostatus were compiled alongside the repertoire data. Genome-wide SNP genotypes for about 65% of the roughly 700 donors were used in a later genetic analysis, which treated that subset as a discovery cohort. Every repertoire in the discovery cohort had been generated on one and the same sequencing platform. Both class I and class II loci were covered by HLA typing, at four-digit resolution. The number of typed donors differed by locus: about 620-630 for A, B, C, DRB1 and DQB1; 500 to 550 for DQA1; around 610 for DPA1; and about 470 for DPB1. A handful of DR-DQ haplotypes were handled as single units for association and clustering because linkage in the cohort was strong. Across about 380 genotyped donors of the cohort, an average of roughly 200,000 unique TCR beta nucleotide sequences per donor were sequenced, and 15% to 20% of those sequences were non-productive.

Library prep was done by the immunoSEQ multiplex PCR assay. For the multiplex PCR, a mixture combining 60 forward primers for TCR Vbeta segments and 13 reverse primers for TCR Jbeta segments was used. A multiplex PCR assay on genomic DNA amplified the CDR3 region of rearranged TCR beta genes. On the Illumina HiSeq System, the amplified TCR beta libraries were sequenced as 87-base-pair reads. In the original analysis: A later analysis tallied about 77 million unique TCR beta chains across the 666 repertoires, and around 10 million of those chains were shared by two or more donors. To remove PCR and sequencing errors, raw reads were error-corrected and collapsed into unique sequences using a nearest-neighbor algorithm that merged closely related sequences. V, D and J gene segments were assigned by aligning CDR3 sequences to IMGT reference sequences. Each retained sequence needed at least a six-nucleotide match to both a V gene segment and a J gene segment. Rearrangements were classified as productive when the CDR3 lacked stop codons and remained in frame with V and J, and all other rearrangements were classified as non-productive. CDR3 was defined by IMGT convention, running from the second conserved V-encoded cysteine to the conserved J-encoded phenylalanine. Sequences without an unambiguous match to a single V gene segment were excluded from the earlier analysis of 450 to 750 of the donors. In an earlier analysis of 587 of the donors, V segments were called functional above 56.7% productive rearrangements and were called segregating when the between-donor standard deviation exceeded 5%. To diagnose cytomegalovirus status from the catalog of TCR beta chain sequences, a statistical classification framework was built. V and J gene assignment, in a later analysis, came from comparing TCR nucleotide sequences with IMGT/GENE-DB human TR gene sequences. A later analysis assigned CDR3 sequences and most-parsimonious VDJ recombination scenarios with the TCRdist pipeline. In a later analysis, each TCR beta chain was defined by its CDR3 amino acid sequence together with its V-gene family, and reads lacking a unique V-gene family were excluded. In a later analysis, 550 to 650 highly shared, low-generation-probability nucleotide sequences were removed to address suspected cross-contamination and a sequencing artifact. For each public chain, a later analysis derived a clonal expansion index from normalized ranks of inferred template counts within each repertoire. Generation probabilities in a later analysis came from a VDJ recombination model fitted to out-of-frame rearrangements, and those results were checked against IGoR. In a later analysis, hypergeometric tests were used to score TCR-TCR, TCR-HLA and TCR-CMV co-occurrence, with a repertoire-size bias correction applied to TCR pairs. False discovery rates were estimated in a later analysis by permuting HLA or CMV assignments 20 times. In a later analysis, co-occurring TCRs were grouped with DBSCAN, and TCRdist sequence similarity was added when clustering was performed within HLA-allele-positive subsets. For co-occurrence clustering, repertoires with fewer than 30,000 or more than 120,000 public chains were excluded, along with five or six repertoires with anomalous nucleotide sharing. TCRdb limited this immuneACCESS table to in-frame rearrangements with V and J called. A share of clones is missing; checked studies link under half to unresolved V genes, and the rest is unexplained. V, J and clone size reflect that table, while D and trimming were determined from the DNA. For this sample there are about 170,000 clones; 75% to 90% appear just once. Approximately 2.1% of the sample is taken by the ten largest.

Overall study outcomes, separate from this receptor: The classifier was reported to diagnose cytomegalovirus status with high specificity and sensitivity in both the original and validation cohorts. Most TCR sequences were seen in very few donors, while some public TCRs were found in many individuals. The earlier analysis of 587 of the donors excluded about 16 rarely observed V segments, including chromosome 9 orphons, because counts were too low. In a later analysis, HLA-associated TCR beta chains showed more clonal expansion and lower generation probabilities than non-associated chains that were equally common. According to a later analysis, most CMV-associated TCR beta chains appeared to be HLA-restricted, and the HLA associations seemed to be driven largely by CMV exposure. According to a later genetic analysis, donors in an Asian-associated ancestry cluster had fewer N-insertions in productive TCRs than the approximately 700-donor mean. In the study, approximately 160 TCR beta chains were listed as associated with cytomegalovirus. In this cohort, only TCR beta chains were sequenced, and detectable features were limited by the absence of alpha or paired-chain data. V-gene and J-gene trimming of TCR beta chains was associated with a missense DCLRE1C variant in a later genetic analysis, and the association was replicated in an independent cohort. Some IMGT-functional V segments, including TRBV6-2 and TRBV6-3, could not be told apart with the 87-base-pair reads, so those segments were excluded. It was suggested by the authors that the approach could potentially be generalized to other disease states and immunological phenotypes. In a later analysis, TCR association rates were found to vary across HLA loci, with the most associated TCRs seen for DRB1 alleles and the fewest for HLA-C alleles. In an earlier analysis of roughly 560 of the donors, most TCR beta V segments were observed in productive rearrangements about 90% or about 30% of the time, broadly matching IMGT annotations. In a later analysis, some 17,000 TCR beta sequences were associated with specific HLA alleles at a false discovery rate of 0.05. Linkage disequilibrium might explain the correlated functional status among segregating V segments, but an unknown experimental factor could not be excluded. Three of the identified cytomegalovirus-associated TCR beta chains were confirmed in vitro to be specific for cytomegalovirus antigens. A further reported finding was that TCR beta sequences accurately predicted the HLA-A and HLA-B alleles for most subjects in the first cohort. Several of the top co-occurrence clusters appeared to be linked to parvovirus B19, influenza, CMV and Epstein-Barr virus, according to a later analysis. Roughly uniform sequencing depth across donors was assumed in presence/absence analyses, although this assumption may not hold. Because HLA typing was missing for some donors at each locus, association tests included only the typed subset. The sequencing pipeline was judged likely to have produced a cluster of highly shared sequence variants as a technical artifact. Assigning TCR associations to individual alleles was difficult when HLA alleles, especially DR and DQ, strongly co-occurred. The only immune exposure information available for the cohort was CMV serostatus.

Trimming takes 8 bases from V and 1 base from J, and the germline ends sit 7 bases apart. The CDR3, from cysteine to phenylalanine, totals 12 residues. CDR3 DNA is the only sequence kept; it has 36 bases, read in frame from the first base. The germline V gene sets CDR1 to SGHAT and CDR2 to FQNNGV. In total, 666 healthy bone marrow donors made up the cohort. At the time of sampling, all cohort members were nominally healthy, though unrecorded immune exposures were likely present. The donor was CMV seronegative and was included in the group of a few hundred seronegative cohort members. Every donor gave a peripheral blood sample, and the peripheral blood mononuclear cells from that sample were used for TCR beta sequencing. The Qiagen DNeasy Blood Extraction Kit was used to extract genomic DNA from the blood cell samples.

This clonotype originated in a male donor in good health and CMV-seronegative. The chain was built from TRBV11-2 and TRBJ2-3; no D gene can be assigned with confidence. The sample taken for sequencing was PBMCs. The CDR3 has the sequence CASRPGTDTQYF. In nucleotide form, the sequence is TGTGCCAGCCGCCCGGGCACAGATACGCAGTATTTT.